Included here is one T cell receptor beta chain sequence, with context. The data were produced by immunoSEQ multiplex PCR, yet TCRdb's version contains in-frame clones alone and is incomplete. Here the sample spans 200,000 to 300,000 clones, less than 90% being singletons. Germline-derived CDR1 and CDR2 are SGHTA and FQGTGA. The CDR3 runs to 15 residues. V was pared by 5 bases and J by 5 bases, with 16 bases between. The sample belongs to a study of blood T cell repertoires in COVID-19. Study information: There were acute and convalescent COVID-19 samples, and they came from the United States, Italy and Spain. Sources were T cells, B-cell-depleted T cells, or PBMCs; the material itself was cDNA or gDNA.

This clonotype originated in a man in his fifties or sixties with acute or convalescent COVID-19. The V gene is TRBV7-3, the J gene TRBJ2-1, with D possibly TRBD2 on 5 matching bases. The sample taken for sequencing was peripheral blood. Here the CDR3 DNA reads TGTGCCAGCAGCCCCGCGGCCTTGACTAACAATGAGCAGTTCTTC. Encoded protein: CASSPAALTNNEQFF.